Listed here are 11 T cell receptor beta chains from one sample, sequenced in a study of T cell responses to AZD1222 COVID-19 vaccine. The table came from immunoSEQ multiplex PCR; TCRdb's copy has only in-frame clones and leaves some out. The data contain over 110,000 clones, about 92% of them seen just once; the ten biggest clones take up around 5%. The sample in question was peripheral blood, obtained on day 0 of AZD1222 vaccination. The receptors were sampled from an adult in good health.

The V call is TRBV9, the J call TRBJ1-3, with D possibly matching TRBD1 (5 bases). The CDR3 is 14 residues long. With 4 bases removed from V and 6 bases from J, the gap between germline ends came to 14 bases. Germline V gene lookup returns CDR1 SGDLS and CDR2 YYNGEE. The CDR3: CASSPQGRLNTIYF. CDR3 bases: TGTGCCAGCAGCCCCCAGGGAAGACTAAACACCATATATTTT.

In DNA, the CDR3 is TGTGCCAGTAGTGTCGATGGACAGGGGGTAACAGATACGCAGTATTTT. Its protein product is CASSVDGQGVTDTQYF. The chain uses TRBV19 and TRBJ2-3, with 10 bases that match TRBD1. The CDR3 is made up of 16 amino acids. Trimming took 5 bases from V and 3 from J; bases not matched to a gene: 8. Germline lookup yields CDR1 LNHDA and CDR2 SQIVND (reference sequence). The full variable domain, rest sourced from reference TRBV19 and TRBJ2-3, is DGGITQSPKYLFRKEGQNVTLSCEQNLNHDAMYWYRQDPGQGLRLIYYSQIVNDFQKGDIAEGYSVSREKKESFPLTVTSAQKNPTAFYLCASSVDGQGVTDTQYFGPGTRLTVL.

V usage is TRBV2 and J usage is TRBJ2-5; D is unresolved. The CDR3 is made up of 16 amino acids. CDR1 SNHLY and CDR2 FYNNEI come from the germline V gene. Trimming removed 6 bases from V and 1 base from J, with 18 bases in between. CDR3 DNA sequence: TGTGCCAGCAGAGCAAACGGGCTAGGAACCCAAGAGACCCAGTACTTC. Encoded protein: CASRANGLGTQETQYF.

This sequence joins TRBV15 and TRBJ1-1, with D tentatively TRBD1 (5 bases). CDR1 and CDR2 (germline): LNHNV, YYDKDF (reference sequence). V lost 1 base to trimming and J lost 3 bases, with 18 bases between them. This CDR3 is built from 17 residues. The DNA of the CDR3 is TGTGCCACCAGCAGAGCCCCTGCGAGTGGGGGGGACACTGAAGCTTTCTTT. Protein sequence: CATSRAPASGGDTEAFF.

The rearrangement joins TRBV29-1 to TRBJ1-2; a weak D match, TRBD1 (5 bases). The CDR3 totals 12 residues. CDR1 and CDR2 (germline): SQVTM, ANQGSEA. The V and J ends lost 4 bases and 4 bases respectively, with 10 bases between them. For the CDR3, the DNA is TGCAGCGTTGGTCAGGGTCCCTATGGCTACACCTTC. Protein product: CSVGQGPYGYTF.

The V and J genes are TRBV5-1 and TRBJ2-2; TRBD1 matches 9 bases. V shed 4 bases and J 0 bases; nucleotides not matched to a gene: 4. Germline CDR1 and CDR2: SGHRS and YFSETQ. CDR3 length: 16 residues. The CDR3 region has the DNA TGCGCCAGCAGCACCGGGACAGGGTCGAACACCGGGGAGCTGTTTTTT. It specifies CASSTGTGSNTGELFF.

The chain carries TRBV18 and TRBJ2-1; no firm D call. The CDR3 sequence is 16 residues long. Germline values: CDR1 KGHSH, CDR2 LQKENI. Trimming left V 3 bases short and J 6 bases short, with 18 bases between. The CDR3 is CASSPTLTAYGNEQFF. The CDR3 DNA follows: TGTGCCAGCTCACCCACCCTGACCGCCTACGGCAATGAGCAGTTCTTC.

A single count supports this clone. V is TRBV27 and J is TRBJ2-7; D call uncertain. Germline V gene sequence: CDR1 MNHEY, CDR2 SMNVEV (reference sequence). The length of the CDR3 is 15 residues. The V end was cut by 1 base, the J end by 3 bases, with 13 bases between. CDR3 residues: CASSLFGEPYYEQYF. The CDR3 DNA follows: TGTGCCAGCAGTTTATTCGGCGAGCCCTACTACGAGCAGTACTTC.

The chain carries TRBV7-9 and TRBJ2-1; no firm D call. CDR3 length: 11 amino acids. Germline V gene data show CDR1 as SEHNR and CDR2 as FQNEAQ (reference sequence). Deletions cut 10 bases from V and 7 bases from J, with 11 bases between. CDR3 protein: CATPASNEQFF. In DNA form, the CDR3 reads TGTGCCACCCCGGCATCAAATGAGCAGTTCTTC.

V and J are TRBV24-1 and TRBJ1-3; TRBD1 agrees at 9 bases. Germline V CDR1 and CDR2: KGHDR, SFDVKD. The CDR3 loop spans 15 amino acids. Trimming removed 10 bases from V and 2 bases from J; junction bases left unmatched: 8. The CDR3: CATSRDRDPGNTIYF. The CDR3, as DNA: TGTGCCACGTCCCGGGACAGGGATCCTGGAAACACCATATATTTT.

The V gene is TRBV9, the J gene TRBJ1-6; 8 bases are a match to TRBD1. V lost 0 bases and J lost 10; bases outside the gene matches: 3. The CDR3 has 14 amino acids. Germline V CDR1 and CDR2: SGDLS, YYNGEE. The CDR3 loop reads CASSVGTGRSPLHF. The CDR3 region has the DNA TGTGCCAGCAGCGTAGGGACAGGGAGGTCACCCCTCCACTTT.